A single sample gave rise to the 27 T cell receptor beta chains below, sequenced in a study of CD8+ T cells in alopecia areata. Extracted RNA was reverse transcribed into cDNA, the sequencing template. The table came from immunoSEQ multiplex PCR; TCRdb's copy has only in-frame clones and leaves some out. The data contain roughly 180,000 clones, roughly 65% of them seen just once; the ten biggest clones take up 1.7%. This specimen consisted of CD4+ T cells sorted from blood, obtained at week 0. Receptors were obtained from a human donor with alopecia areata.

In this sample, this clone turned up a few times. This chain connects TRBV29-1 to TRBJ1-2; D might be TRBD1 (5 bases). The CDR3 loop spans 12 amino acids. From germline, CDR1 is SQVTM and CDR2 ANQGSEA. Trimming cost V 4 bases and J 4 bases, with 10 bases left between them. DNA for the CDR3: TGCAGCGTTGTGGGGCTAGGCTATGGCTACACCTTC. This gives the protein CSVVGLGYGYTF.

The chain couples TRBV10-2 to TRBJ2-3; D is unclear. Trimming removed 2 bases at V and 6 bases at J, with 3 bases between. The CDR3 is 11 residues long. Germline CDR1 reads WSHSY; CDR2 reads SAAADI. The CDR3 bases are TGCGCCAGCAGTGAGAGTGATACGCAGTATTTT. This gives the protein CASSESDTQYF.

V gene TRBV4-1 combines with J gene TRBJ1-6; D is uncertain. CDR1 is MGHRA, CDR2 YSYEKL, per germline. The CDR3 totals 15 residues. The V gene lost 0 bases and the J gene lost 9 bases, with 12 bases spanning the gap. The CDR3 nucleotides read TGCGCCAGCAGCCAAGAATATGGTATCGGTTCACCCCTCCACTTT. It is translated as CASSQEYGIGSPLHF.

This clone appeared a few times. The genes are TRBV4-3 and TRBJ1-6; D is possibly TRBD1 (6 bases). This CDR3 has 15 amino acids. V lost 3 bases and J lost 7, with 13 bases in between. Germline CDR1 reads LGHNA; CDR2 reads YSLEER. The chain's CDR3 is CASSQADRTNSPLHF. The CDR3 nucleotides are TGCGCCAGCAGCCAGGCTGACAGGACAAATTCACCCCTCCACTTT.

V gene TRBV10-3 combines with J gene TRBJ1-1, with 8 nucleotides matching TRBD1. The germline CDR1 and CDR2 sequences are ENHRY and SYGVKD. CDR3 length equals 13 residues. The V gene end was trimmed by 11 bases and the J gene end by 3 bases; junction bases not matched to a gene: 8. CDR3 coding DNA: TGTGCCGTCCGGACAGGGTTAGACACTGAAGCTTTCTTT. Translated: CAVRTGLDTEAFF.

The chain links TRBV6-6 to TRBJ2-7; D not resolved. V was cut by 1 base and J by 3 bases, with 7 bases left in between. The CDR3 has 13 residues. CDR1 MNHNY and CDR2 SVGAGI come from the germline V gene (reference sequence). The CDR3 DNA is TGTGCCAGCAGTTACTTTACTGGCTACGAGCAGTACTTC. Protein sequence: CASSYFTGYEQYF.

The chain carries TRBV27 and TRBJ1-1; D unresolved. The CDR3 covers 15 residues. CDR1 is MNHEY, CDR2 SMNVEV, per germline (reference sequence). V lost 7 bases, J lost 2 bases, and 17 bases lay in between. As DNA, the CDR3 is TGTGCCAGCAAGGCTTTTCGGGCTCCTAACACTGAAGCTTTCTTT. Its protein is CASKAFRAPNTEAFF.

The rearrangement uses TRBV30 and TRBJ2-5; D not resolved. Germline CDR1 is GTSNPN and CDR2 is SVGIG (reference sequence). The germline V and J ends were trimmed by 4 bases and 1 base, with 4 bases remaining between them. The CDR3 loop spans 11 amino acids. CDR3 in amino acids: CAWTLQETQYF. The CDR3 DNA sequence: TGTGCCTGGACACTCCAAGAGACCCAGTACTTC.

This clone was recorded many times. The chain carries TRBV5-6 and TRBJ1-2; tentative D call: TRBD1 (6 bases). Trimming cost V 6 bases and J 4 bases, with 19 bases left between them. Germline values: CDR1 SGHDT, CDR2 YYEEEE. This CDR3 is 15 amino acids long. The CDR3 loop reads CASTYSGTPIYGYTF. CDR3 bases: TGTGCCAGCACGTACTCCGGGACACCTATCTATGGCTACACCTTC.

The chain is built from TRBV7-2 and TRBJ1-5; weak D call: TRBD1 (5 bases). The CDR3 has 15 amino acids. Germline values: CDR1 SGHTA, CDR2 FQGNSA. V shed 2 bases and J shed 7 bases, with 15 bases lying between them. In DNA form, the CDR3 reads TGTGCCAGCAGCTTATGGGGGGAGGAGGGGCAGCCCCAGCATTTT. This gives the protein CASSLWGEEGQPQHF.

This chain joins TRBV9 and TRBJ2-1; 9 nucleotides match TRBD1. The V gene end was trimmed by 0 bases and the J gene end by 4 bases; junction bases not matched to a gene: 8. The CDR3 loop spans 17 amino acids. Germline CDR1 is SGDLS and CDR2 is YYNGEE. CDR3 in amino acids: CASSVGAGGQGYNEQFF. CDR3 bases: TGTGCCAGCAGCGTAGGGGCCGGGGGACAGGGATACAATGAGCAGTTCTTC.

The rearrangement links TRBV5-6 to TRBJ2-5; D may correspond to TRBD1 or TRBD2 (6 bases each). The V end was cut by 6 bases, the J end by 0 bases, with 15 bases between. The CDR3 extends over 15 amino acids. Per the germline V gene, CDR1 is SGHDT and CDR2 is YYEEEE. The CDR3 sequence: CASKRVGGNQETQYF. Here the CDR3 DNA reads TGTGCCAGCAAAAGAGTAGGGGGGAACCAAGAGACCCAGTACTTC.

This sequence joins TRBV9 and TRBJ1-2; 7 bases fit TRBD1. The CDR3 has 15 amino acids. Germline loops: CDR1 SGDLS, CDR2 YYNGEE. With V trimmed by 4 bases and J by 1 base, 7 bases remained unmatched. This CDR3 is CASSPRDRLNYGYTF. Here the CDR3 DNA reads TGTGCCAGCAGCCCGAGGGACAGACTTAACTATGGCTACACCTTC.

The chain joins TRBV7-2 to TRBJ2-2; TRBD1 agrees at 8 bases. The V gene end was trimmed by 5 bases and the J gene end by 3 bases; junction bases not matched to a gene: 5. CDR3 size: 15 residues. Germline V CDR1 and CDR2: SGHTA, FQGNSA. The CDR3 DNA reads TGTGCCAGCAGCCAGGGGGCGGGTTACACCGGGGAGCTGTTTTTT. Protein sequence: CASSQGAGYTGELFF.

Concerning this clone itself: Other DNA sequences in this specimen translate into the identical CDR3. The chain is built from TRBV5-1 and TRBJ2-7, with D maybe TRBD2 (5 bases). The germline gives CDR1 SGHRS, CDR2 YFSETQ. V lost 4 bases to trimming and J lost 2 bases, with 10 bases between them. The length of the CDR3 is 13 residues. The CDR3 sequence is CASSRGQTYEQYF. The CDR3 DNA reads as TGCGCCAGCAGCAGAGGGCAAACCTACGAGCAGTACTTC.

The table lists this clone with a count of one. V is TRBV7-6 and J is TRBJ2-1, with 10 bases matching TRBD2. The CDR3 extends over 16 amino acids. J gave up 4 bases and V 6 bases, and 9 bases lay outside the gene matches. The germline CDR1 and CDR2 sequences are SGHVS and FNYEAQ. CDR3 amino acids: CASSARASGGYNEQFF. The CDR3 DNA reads TGTGCCAGCAGTGCTAGAGCTAGCGGGGGTTACAATGAGCAGTTCTTC.

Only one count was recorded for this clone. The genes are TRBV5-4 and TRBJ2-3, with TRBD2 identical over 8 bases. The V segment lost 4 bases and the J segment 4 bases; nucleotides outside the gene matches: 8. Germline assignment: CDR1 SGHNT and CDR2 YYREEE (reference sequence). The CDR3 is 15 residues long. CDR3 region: CASSASGGGADTQYF. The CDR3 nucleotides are TGTGCCAGCAGCGCAAGCGGGGGAGGGGCAGATACGCAGTATTTT.

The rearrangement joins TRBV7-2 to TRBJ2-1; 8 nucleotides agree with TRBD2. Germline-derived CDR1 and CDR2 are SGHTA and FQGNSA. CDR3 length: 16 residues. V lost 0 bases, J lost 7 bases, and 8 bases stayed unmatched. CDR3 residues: CASSLASGLAGNEQFF. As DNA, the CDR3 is TGTGCCAGCAGCTTAGCCTCGGGGCTAGCGGGTAATGAGCAGTTCTTC.

The CDR3 loop reads CASSSWNLQNYEQYF. The DNA for the CDR3 is TGTGCCAGCAGCTCCTGGAACCTCCAAAACTACGAGCAGTACTTC. The V call is TRBV5-6, the J call TRBJ2-7; D call uncertain. The V end was cut by 3 bases, the J end by 3 bases, with 16 bases between. Per germline, CDR1 SGHDT and CDR2 YYEEEE. The CDR3 sequence is 15 residues long.

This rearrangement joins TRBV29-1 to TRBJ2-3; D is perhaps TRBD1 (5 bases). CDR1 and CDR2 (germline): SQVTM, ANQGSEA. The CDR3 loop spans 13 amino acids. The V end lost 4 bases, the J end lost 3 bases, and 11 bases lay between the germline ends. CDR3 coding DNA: TGCAGCGTTGGGACAAAGCTGACAGATACGCAGTATTTT. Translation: CSVGTKLTDTQYF.

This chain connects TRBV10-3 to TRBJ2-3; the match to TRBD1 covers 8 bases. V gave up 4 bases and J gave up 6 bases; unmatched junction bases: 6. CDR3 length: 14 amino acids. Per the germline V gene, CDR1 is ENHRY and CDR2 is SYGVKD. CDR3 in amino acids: CAISAPNRGDTQYF. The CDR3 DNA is TGTGCCATCAGTGCACCCAACAGGGGGGATACGCAGTATTTT.

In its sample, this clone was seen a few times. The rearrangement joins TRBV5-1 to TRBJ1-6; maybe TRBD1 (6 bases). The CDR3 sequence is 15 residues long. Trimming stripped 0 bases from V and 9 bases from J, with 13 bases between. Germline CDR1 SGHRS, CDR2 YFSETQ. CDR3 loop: CASSLDQGLGSPLHF. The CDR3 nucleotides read TGCGCCAGCAGCTTGGATCAGGGGCTGGGTTCACCCCTCCACTTT. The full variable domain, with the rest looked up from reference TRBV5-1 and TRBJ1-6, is KAGVTQTPRYLIKTRGQQVTLSCSPISGHRSVSWYQQTPGQGLQFLFEYFSETQRNKGNFPGRFSGRQFSNSRSEMNVSTLELGDSALYLCASSLDQGLGSPLHFGNGTRLTVT.

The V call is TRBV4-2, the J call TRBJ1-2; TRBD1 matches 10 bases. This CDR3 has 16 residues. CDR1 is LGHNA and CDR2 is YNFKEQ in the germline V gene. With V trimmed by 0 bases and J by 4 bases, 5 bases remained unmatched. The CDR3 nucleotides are TGTGCCAGCAGCCAAGACGTGGGACAGGGGACCTATGGCTACACCTTC. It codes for CASSQDVGQGTYGYTF.

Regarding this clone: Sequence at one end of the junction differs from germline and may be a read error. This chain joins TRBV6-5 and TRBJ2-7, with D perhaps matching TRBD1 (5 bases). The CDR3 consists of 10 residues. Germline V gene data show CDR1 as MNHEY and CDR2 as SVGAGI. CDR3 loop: CASSYREGAF. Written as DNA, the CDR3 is TGTGCCAGCAGTTACAGGGAAGGGGCCTTC.

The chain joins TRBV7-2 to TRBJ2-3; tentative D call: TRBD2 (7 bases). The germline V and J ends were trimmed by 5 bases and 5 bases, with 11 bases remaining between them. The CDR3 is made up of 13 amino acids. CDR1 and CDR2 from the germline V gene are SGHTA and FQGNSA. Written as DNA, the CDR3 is TGTGCCAGCAGCCCGGGGGGCAAAGATACGCAGTATTTT. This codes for CASSPGGKDTQYF.

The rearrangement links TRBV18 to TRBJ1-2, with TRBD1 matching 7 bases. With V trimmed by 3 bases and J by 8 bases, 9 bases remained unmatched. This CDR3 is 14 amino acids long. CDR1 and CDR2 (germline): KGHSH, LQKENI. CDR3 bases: TGTGCCAGCTCACCGGAGGGACAGATCGGAGGCTACACCTTC. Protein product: CASSPEGQIGGYTF.

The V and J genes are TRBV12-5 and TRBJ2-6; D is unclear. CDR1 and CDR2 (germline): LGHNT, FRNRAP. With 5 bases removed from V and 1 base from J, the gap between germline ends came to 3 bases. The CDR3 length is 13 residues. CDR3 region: CASGGSGANVLTF. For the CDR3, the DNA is TGTGCTAGTGGTGGGTCTGGGGCCAACGTCCTGACTTTC.